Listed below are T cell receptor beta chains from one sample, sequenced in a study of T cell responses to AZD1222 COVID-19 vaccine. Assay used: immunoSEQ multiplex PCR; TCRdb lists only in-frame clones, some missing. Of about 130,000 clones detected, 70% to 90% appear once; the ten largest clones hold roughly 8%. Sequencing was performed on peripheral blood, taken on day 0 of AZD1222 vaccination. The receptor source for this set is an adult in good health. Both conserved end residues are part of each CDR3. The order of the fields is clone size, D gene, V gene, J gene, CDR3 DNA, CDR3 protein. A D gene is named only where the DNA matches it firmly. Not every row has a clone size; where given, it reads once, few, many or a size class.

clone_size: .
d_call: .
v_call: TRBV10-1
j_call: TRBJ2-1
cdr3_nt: TGCGCCAGCAGTCAAACTCAGGGACGCCCCTACAATGAGCAGTTCTTC
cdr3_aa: CASSQTQGRPYNEQFF

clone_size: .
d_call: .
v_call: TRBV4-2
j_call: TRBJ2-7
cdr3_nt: TGTGCCAGCAGCCAAGATCTCCAGCTATTCTACGAGCAGTACTTC
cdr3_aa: CASSQDLQLFYEQYF

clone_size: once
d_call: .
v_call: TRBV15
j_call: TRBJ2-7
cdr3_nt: TGTGCCACCAGCGCCGGCCGGGGGTCGGGCGAGCAGTACTTC
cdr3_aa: CATSAGRGSGEQYF

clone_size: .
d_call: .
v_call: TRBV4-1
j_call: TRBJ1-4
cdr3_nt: TGCGCCAGCAGCCAAGTGGACAGCAGTGCAACTAATGAAAAACTGTTTTTT
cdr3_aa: CASSQVDSSATNEKLFF

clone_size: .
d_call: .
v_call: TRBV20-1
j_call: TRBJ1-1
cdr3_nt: TGCAGTGCTAGTCAGGGAGTTTACACTGAAGCTTTCTTT
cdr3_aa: CSASQGVYTEAFF

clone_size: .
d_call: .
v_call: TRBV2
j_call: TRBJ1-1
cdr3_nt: TGTGCCAGCAGTGAGGATGTGGCGGGAAACACTGAAGCTTTCTTT
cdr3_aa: CASSEDVAGNTEAFF

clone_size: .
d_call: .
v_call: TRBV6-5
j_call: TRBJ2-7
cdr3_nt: TGTGCCAGCAGGAACCCGACAGCGTCCTACGAGCAGTACTTC
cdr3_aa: CASRNPTASYEQYF

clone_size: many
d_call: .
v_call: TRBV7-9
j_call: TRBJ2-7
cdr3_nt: TGTGCCAGCAGCCCTCTAACGGCCGAGCAGTACTTC
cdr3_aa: CASSPLTAEQYF

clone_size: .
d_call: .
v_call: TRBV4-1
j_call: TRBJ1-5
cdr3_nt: TGCGCCAGCAGCCAAGATTTTGGGGTGGTCCAGCCCCAGCATTTT
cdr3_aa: CASSQDFGVVQPQHF

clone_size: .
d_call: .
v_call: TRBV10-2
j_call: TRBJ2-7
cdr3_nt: TGCGCCAGCAGTGAGGCGGACCAAACCTACGAGCAGTACTTC
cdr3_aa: CASSEADQTYEQYF

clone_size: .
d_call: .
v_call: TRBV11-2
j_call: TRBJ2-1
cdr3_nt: TGTGCCAGCAGCTTAGACCGGGACTACAATGAGCAGTTCTTC
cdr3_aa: CASSLDRDYNEQFF

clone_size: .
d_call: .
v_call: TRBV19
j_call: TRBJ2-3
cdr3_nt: TGTGCCAGTAGTATAGGGACCGGCACAGATACGCAGTATTTT
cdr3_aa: CASSIGTGTDTQYF

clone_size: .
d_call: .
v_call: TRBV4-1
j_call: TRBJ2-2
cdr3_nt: TGCGCCAGCAGCCTGCTGGGGACCAACACCGGGGAGCTGTTTTTT
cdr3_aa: CASSLLGTNTGELFF

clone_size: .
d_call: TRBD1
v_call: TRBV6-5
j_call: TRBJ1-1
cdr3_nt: TGTGCCAGCACCCGGGACAGGGCTCGGTTTGAAGCTTTCTTT
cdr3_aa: CASTRDRARFEAFF

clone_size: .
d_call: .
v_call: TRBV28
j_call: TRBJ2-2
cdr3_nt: TGTGCCAGCAGCAGCCACACCGGGGAGCTGTTTTTT
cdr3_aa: CASSSHTGELFF

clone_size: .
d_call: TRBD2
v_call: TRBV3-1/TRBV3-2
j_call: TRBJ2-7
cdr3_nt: TGTGCCAGCAGCCAAGGAGGGGGTAGCGGGAGCTCGTACGAGCAGTACTTC
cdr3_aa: CASSQGGGSGSSYEQYF

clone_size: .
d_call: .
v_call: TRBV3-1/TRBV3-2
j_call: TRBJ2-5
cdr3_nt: TGTGCCAGCAGCCAAGATTTGGCAGGGGGGCCGGGAGAGACCCAGTACTTC
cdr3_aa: CASSQDLAGGPGETQYF

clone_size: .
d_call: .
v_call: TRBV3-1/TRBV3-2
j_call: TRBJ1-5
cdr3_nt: TGTGCCAGCAGCCAAGATTGGGGTCCCAATCAGCCCCAGCATTTT
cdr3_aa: CASSQDWGPNQPQHF

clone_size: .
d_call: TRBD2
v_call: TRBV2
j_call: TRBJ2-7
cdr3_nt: TGTGCCAGCAGGCTACTAGCGGGACCCCCTAAAGAGCAGTACTTC
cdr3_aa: CASRLLAGPPKEQYF

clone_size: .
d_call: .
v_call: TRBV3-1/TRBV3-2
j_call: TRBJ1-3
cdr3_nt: TGTGCCAGCAGCCAAGATTACCCGAGCTCTGGAAACACCATATATTTT
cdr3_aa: CASSQDYPSSGNTIYF

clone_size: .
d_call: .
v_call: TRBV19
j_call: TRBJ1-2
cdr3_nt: TGTGCCAGTAGTATAAAAAGTTTGCCCAACTATGGCTACACCTTC
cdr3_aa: CASSIKSLPNYGYTF

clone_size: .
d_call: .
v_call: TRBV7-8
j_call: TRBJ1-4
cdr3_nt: TGTGCCAGCACGACTCTGGCTATAATTAATGAAAAACTGTTTTTT
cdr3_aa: CASTTLAIINEKLFF

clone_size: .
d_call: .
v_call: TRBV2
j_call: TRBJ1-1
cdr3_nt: TGTGCCAGCGAGTTCTGGGAGAACACTGAAGCTTTCTTT
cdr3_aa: CASEFWENTEAFF

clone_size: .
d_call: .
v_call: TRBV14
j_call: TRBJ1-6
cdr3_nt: TGTGCCAGCAGCCAAGAATTGCGGAATTCACCCCTCCACTTT
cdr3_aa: CASSQELRNSPLHF

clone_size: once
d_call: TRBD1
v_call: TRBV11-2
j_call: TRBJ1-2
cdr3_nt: TGTGCCAGCAGCCGACAGGGGGAGGTCTATGGCTACACCTTC
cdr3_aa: CASSRQGEVYGYTF

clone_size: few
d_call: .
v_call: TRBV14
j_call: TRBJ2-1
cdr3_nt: TGTGCCAGCAGCCAAGAGAGGAATCGGCAGTTCTTC
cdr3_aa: CASSQERNRQFF

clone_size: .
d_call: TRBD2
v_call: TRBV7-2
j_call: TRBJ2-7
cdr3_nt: TGTGCCAGCAGCTCCGGGACTAGCCCCCACGAGCAGTACTTC
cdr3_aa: CASSSGTSPHEQYF

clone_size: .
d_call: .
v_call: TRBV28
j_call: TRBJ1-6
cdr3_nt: TGTGCCAGCCACCCCCTGGGAGAGAATTCACCCCTCCACTTT
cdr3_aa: CASHPLGENSPLHF

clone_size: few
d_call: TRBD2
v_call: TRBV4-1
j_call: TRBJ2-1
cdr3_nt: TGCGCCAGCAGCCTGGGGACTAGCGTCAACAATGAGCAGTTCTTC
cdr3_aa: CASSLGTSVNNEQFF

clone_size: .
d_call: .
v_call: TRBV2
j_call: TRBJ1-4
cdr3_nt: TGTGCCAGCACCCCAAGGACCGGCGGGGGTGAAAAACTGTTTTTT
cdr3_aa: CASTPRTGGGEKLFF

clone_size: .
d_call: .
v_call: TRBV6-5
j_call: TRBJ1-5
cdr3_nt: TGTGCCACTCAGAAGAATCAGTCCCAGCATTTT
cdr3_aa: CATQKNQSQHF

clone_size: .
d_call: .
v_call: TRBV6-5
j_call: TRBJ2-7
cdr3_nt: TGTGCCAGCAGCCTTGGGACTTACTACGAGCAGTACTTC
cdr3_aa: CASSLGTYYEQYF

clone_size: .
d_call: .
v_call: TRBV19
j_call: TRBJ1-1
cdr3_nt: TGTGCCAGTAGTACAGGGGCCCCTGAAGCTTTCTTT
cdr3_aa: CASSTGAPEAFF

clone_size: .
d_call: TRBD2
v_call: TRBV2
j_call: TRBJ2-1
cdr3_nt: TGTGCCAGCAGTGAAGTTCCGTTGGTTTGGCTAGCGGAAAACAATGAGCAGTTCTTC
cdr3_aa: CASSEVPLVWLAENNEQFF

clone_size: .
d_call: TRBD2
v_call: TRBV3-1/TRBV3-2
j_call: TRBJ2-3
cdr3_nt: TGTGCCAGCAGTCCTAGCGGGAGTGGCACAGATACGCAGTATTTT
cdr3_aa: CASSPSGSGTDTQYF

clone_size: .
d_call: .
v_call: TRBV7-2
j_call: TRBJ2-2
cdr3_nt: TGTGCCAGCAGCTTACAAGGCCCCGCCGGGGAGCTGTTTTTT
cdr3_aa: CASSLQGPAGELFF

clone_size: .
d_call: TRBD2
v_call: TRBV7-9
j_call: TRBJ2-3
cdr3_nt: TGTGCCAGCAGCCTGGGGGGCGGGAGGATGCCAGATACGCAGTATTTT
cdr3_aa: CASSLGGGRMPDTQYF